This TCR beta chain was identified during a study of T-cell reconstitution after alpha-beta-depleted transplantation in children. Unique molecular identifiers featured in how the TCRbeta library was prepared. TCRdb ran MiXCR on the PCR reads and lists one entry per CDR3 protein. The table has 200,000 to 250,000 distinct CDR3 sequences, approximately 10% seen once. The CDR3 is made up of 14 amino acids. The ends were cut back, 3 bases at V and 2 bases at J, with 10 bases in the middle. The germline gives CDR1 MDHEN, CDR2 SYDVKM. This clonotype turned up a few times. The receptor comes from a child younger than two with acute myeloid leukemia, due to receive a stem cell transplant. The specimen comprised PBMCs, sampled before TCRalphabeta/CD19-depleted stem cell transplant. The rearrangement uses TRBV28 and TRBJ1-1; a possible D gene is TRBD1 (6 bases). In nucleotides, the CDR3 is TGTGCCAGCAGTTTGGACAGTTTCAACACTGAAGCTTTCTTT. Translating gives CASSLDSFNTEAFF.